These T cell receptor beta chains were read from a single sample in a study of T cells in Graves' hyperthyroidism and ophthalmopathy. TCRdb fed the multiplex PCR reads into MiXCR, producing one record per CDR3 protein. The table shows around 490,000 distinct CDR3 sequences, with 20% occurring only once. The sequenced sample was blood. Receptors originate from a man in his forties with Graves' ophthalmopathy. CDR3s include the opening cysteine and the closing phenylalanine or tryptophan.

v_call: TRBV5-1; j_call: TRBJ1-2; cdr3_aa: CASSFTGTQYGYTF
v_call: TRBV5-5; j_call: TRBJ1-2; cdr3_aa: CASSLVSGRDIYGYTF
v_call: TRBV11-1; j_call: TRBJ2-7; cdr3_aa: CASSLSRRRGKKNYEQYF
v_call: TRBV5-1; j_call: TRBJ2-3; cdr3_aa: CASQREADTQYF
v_call: TRBV20-1; j_call: TRBJ2-5; cdr3_aa: CSAPRLVVEETQYF
v_call: TRBV29-1; j_call: TRBJ2-1; cdr3_aa: CSVERQEIHNEQFF
v_call: TRBV28; j_call: TRBJ2-3; cdr3_aa: CASSSTGGGSDTQYF
v_call: TRBV7-9; j_call: TRBJ1-1; cdr3_aa: CASSSLSGGNVNTEAFF
v_call: TRBV18; j_call: TRBJ1-1; cdr3_aa: CASSPPYGAGTEAFF
v_call: TRBV19; j_call: TRBJ2-1; cdr3_aa: CASSSNMGGGASANEQFF
v_call: TRBV6-1; j_call: TRBJ2-3; cdr3_aa: CASSPQSSGADTQYF
v_call: TRBV6-1; j_call: TRBJ1-1; cdr3_aa: CASSYSRGSTEAFF
v_call: TRBV20-1; j_call: TRBJ1-3; cdr3_aa: CSARLIEEAGNTIYF
v_call: TRBV7-7; j_call: TRBJ2-5; cdr3_aa: CASSPDRGQETQYF
v_call: TRBV19; j_call: TRBJ1-5; cdr3_aa: CASSIDGRGSQPQHF
v_call: TRBV4-2; j_call: TRBJ2-3; cdr3_aa: CASSRTGTTNTDTQYF
v_call: TRBV6-1; j_call: TRBJ2-2; cdr3_aa: CASTERLAVTGELFF
v_call: TRBV19; j_call: TRBJ2-7; cdr3_aa: CASSYTGQLEQYF
v_call: TRBV20-1; j_call: TRBJ1-5; cdr3_aa: CSASLQGSGQPQHF
v_call: TRBV9; j_call: TRBJ1-2; cdr3_aa: CASSVGADDYGYTF
v_call: TRBV12-3/TRBV12-4; j_call: TRBJ2-1; cdr3_aa: CASSLVGEQFF
v_call: TRBV18; j_call: TRBJ2-1; cdr3_aa: CASSPLGLKGNEQFF
v_call: TRBV20-1; j_call: TRBJ1-5; cdr3_aa: CSARDIISSNQPQHF
v_call: TRBV19; j_call: TRBJ1-5; cdr3_aa: CASSIDGGGYQPQHF
v_call: TRBV5-1; j_call: TRBJ1-6; cdr3_aa: CASSLSGTGSLNSPLHF
v_call: TRBV12-3/TRBV12-4; j_call: TRBJ1-6; cdr3_aa: CASSFDQYSPLHF
v_call: TRBV19; j_call: TRBJ2-3; cdr3_aa: CASSISIQGTSDTQYF
v_call: TRBV5-1; j_call: TRBJ2-2; cdr3_aa: CASSLGAGGRTGELFF
v_call: TRBV20-1; j_call: TRBJ2-5; cdr3_aa: CSARTRLATDQLTQYF
v_call: TRBV10-3; j_call: TRBJ1-2; cdr3_aa: CAVLRAVTDYGYTF
v_call: TRBV3-1; j_call: TRBJ1-6; cdr3_aa: CASTYGGLESPLHF
v_call: TRBV28; j_call: TRBJ2-7; cdr3_aa: CASSPLEGGYEQYF
v_call: TRBV7-9; j_call: TRBJ2-7; cdr3_aa: CASSEGQYYEQYF
v_call: TRBV5-5; j_call: TRBJ2-7; cdr3_aa: CASSWDRPSYEQYF
v_call: TRBV6-2/TRBV6-3; j_call: TRBJ2-3; cdr3_aa: CASQRTGALEVADTQYF
v_call: TRBV5-1; j_call: TRBJ2-1; cdr3_aa: CASSLAGGSGDEQFF
v_call: TRBV12-3/TRBV12-4; j_call: TRBJ2-2; cdr3_aa: CASSPHAGFRELFF
v_call: TRBV18; j_call: TRBJ2-1; cdr3_aa: CASSPRQRSSYNEQFF
v_call: TRBV28; j_call: TRBJ1-5; cdr3_aa: CASSLWRVANQPQHF
v_call: TRBV3-1; j_call: TRBJ2-7; cdr3_aa: CASSHGFYEQYF
v_call: TRBV30; j_call: TRBJ1-2; cdr3_aa: CAWDPGQPTYGYTF
v_call: TRBV4-2; j_call: TRBJ2-1; cdr3_aa: CASGQKTSGSFYEQFF
v_call: TRBV4-1; j_call: TRBJ2-2; cdr3_aa: CASSPRAGYTGELFF
v_call: TRBV30; j_call: TRBJ1-1; cdr3_aa: CAWAGGLNTEAFF
v_call: TRBV7-6; j_call: TRBJ2-5; cdr3_aa: CASSFRQGRQETQYF
v_call: TRBV6-1; j_call: TRBJ1-5; cdr3_aa: CASSSGQGSQPQHF
v_call: TRBV9; j_call: TRBJ2-1; cdr3_aa: CASGTNEQFF
v_call: TRBV20-1; j_call: TRBJ2-5; cdr3_aa: CSASPSETQYF
v_call: TRBV20-1; j_call: TRBJ2-5; cdr3_aa: CSATSGGVQETQYF
v_call: TRBV5-1; j_call: TRBJ2-1; cdr3_aa: CASSTTSAVWEQFF
v_call: TRBV10-3; j_call: TRBJ1-3; cdr3_aa: CAIRAQLEQRNTIYF